This paragraph reports one TCR beta chain. Using its own MiXCR run on the RT-PCR reads, TCRdb lists one record per CDR3 protein. The table includes about 540,000 distinct CDR3 sequences, approximately 22% detected once. This sample is part of a study of response to subunit inactivated influenza vaccine. Trimming removed 5 bases at V and 4 bases at J, with 15 bases between. Germline V gives CDR1 SGHNT, CDR2 YENEEA. The length of the CDR3 is 15 residues. The sample was also reused in another study, on T cells expressing NK-cell markers. Per that paper: Researchers built TCR beta cDNA using 5'RACE template switching with UMIs. Sorted T-cell subsets CD3+CD56+NKG2C+, CD3+CD56+NKG2C- and CD3+CD56-NKG2C+ were TCR beta-sequenced. Seropositivity for HCMV was found in most of the eight sequenced donors, with one seronegative. Dominant NKG2C+ clonotypes in five to seven donors made up about 1.0-8% of CD8+ T cells. Leadership of the CD3+CD56-NKG2C+ fraction also belonged to these clonotypes in four donors.

This receptor was identified in a man aged 50 to 59 who received an inactivated influenza vaccine. V usage is TRBV11-3 and J usage is TRBJ2-1; maybe TRBD1 (6 bases). The sequenced sample was CD4+ T cells sorted from PBMCs, obtained 11 to 12 days after vaccination. CDR3 residues: CASSLGQMGYNEQFF. The CDR3 region has the DNA TGTGCCAGCAGCCTCGGACAGATGGGATACAATGAGCAGTTCTTC. The full variable domain, completed using reference TRBV11-3 and TRBJ2-1, is EAGVVQSPRYKIIEKKQPVAFWCNPISGHNTLYWYLQNLGQGPELLIRYENEEAVDDSQLPKDRFSAERLKGVDSTLKIQPAELGDSAVYLCASSLGQMGYNEQFFGPGTRLTVL.